The clone carrying this TCR beta chain was counted once. The target antigen is unknown. The data stem from a study of OX40 agonist ivuxolimab in advanced cancers. Trimming pared 7 bases from V and 0 bases from J, leaving 12 bases between. The CDR3 sequence is 14 residues long. Per the germline V gene, CDR1 is LNHDA and CDR2 is SQIVND (reference sequence). Only in-frame clones appear in the TCRdb table, and some are missing; sequencing was by immunoSEQ multiplex PCR. The table records approximately 39,000 clones, approximately 78% of them present only once. Points from the study as a whole: Clonal expansion was among the lowest in partial responders at 0.1-3.0 mg/kg, especially CD8+.

Patients were ineligible given autoimmune disease history or systemic immunosuppression. Cycle 7 day 1, cycle 4 day 1, and baseline were the timepoints at which blood was sampled. This specimen consisted of CD4+ or CD8+ T cells sorted from blood, obtained in a trial of the OX40 agonist ivuxolimab. V and J are TRBV19 and TRBJ1-1; D remains ambiguous. The source is an adult with an advanced solid tumor such as melanoma, head and neck, liver or kidney cancer. The CDR3 protein is CASNEGAVNTEAFF. CDR3 DNA sequence: TGTGCCAGTAACGAGGGAGCCGTGAACACTGAAGCTTTCTTT.